The entry below describes one TCR beta chain. These data are taken from a study of HIV-infected children after antiretroviral therapy interruption. The TCR library was built from RNA with a 3' RACE protocol and unique molecular identifiers. A single record per CDR3 protein comes from TCRdb applying MiXCR to the 3' RACE reads. Of approximately 95,000 distinct CDR3 sequences listed, around 6.9% were seen once; the top ten hold around 1.1%. Indicated treatment: PENTA 11 planned treatment interruption arm or continuous ART arm. Sorting from thawed PBMCs isolated naive CD4+ CD45RA+ CD45RO- T cells. V shed 6 bases, J shed 3 bases, and the junction held 6 bases outside the gene matches. This CDR3 is built from 13 residues. Germline CDR1 reads DFQATT; CDR2 reads SNEGSKA (reference sequence).

The sequencing here drew on CD45RA+ CD4+ T cells from PBMCs, pooled from several time points, taken from a donor given antiretroviral therapy, either interrupted or continuous. Indicated subset: naive CD4+ CD45RA+ CD45RO- T cells. The sequence was collected from a pool of human donors with HIV. The rearrangement links TRBV20-1 to TRBJ2-3; 7 bases are a match to TRBD2. CDR3 sequence: CSAKDGGTDTQYF. In DNA, the CDR3 is TGCAGTGCCAAGGACGGGGGGACAGATACGCAGTATTTT.